A single sample is the source of the 22 T cell receptor beta chains below, sequenced in a study of human T cells and chemical hapten exposure. TCRdb reprocessed the RACE reads via MiXCR and lists one record per CDR3 protein. The sample lists around 130,000 distinct CDR3 sequences; 8.5% to 9.5% were seen once. As to time point: healthy volunteer bleed at 2 weeks. Unfractionated whole blood served as the source for total RNA extraction. Sequencing was done on a sample of whole blood. The receptors originated from a male donor in good health. Some clones in this sample may be carry-over from other donors' samples.

This clonotype was observed a few times. This sequence joins TRBV10-3 and TRBJ2-7; 7 nucleotides line up with TRBD1. The germline V gene has CDR1 ENHRY and CDR2 SYGVKD. The CDR3 sequence is 16 residues long. The junction had 8 bases not matched to a gene; V was cut back by 1 base and J by 2 bases. This CDR3 is CAISEFGSDRTYEQYF. CDR3 in DNA: TGTGCCATCAGTGAGTTCGGGTCGGACAGGACCTACGAGCAGTACTTC.

The chain couples TRBV19 to TRBJ2-5; the match to TRBD2 covers 8 bases. V trimming: 5 bases; J trimming: 5 bases; junction bases outside the gene matches: 7. The V gene's germline CDR1 is LNHDA and CDR2 SQIVND (reference sequence). This CDR3 is 14 amino acids long. In DNA, the CDR3 is TGTGCCAGTAGTCCCCGGACTAGCAGGGAGACCCAGTACTTC. Its translation is CASSPRTSRETQYF.

V and J are TRBV5-1 and TRBJ2-7; 12 bases match TRBD1. Germline-derived CDR1 and CDR2 are SGHRS and YFSETQ. The V gene end was trimmed by 3 bases and the J gene end by 2 bases; junction bases not matched to a gene: 3. This CDR3 has 15 amino acids. CDR3 sequence reads: CASSSGTGGTYEQYF. The CDR3 DNA reads as TGCGCCAGCAGCTCGGGGACAGGGGGCACCTACGAGCAGTACTTC.

The chain employs TRBV6-5 and TRBJ1-1; 7 bases match TRBD1. Germline-derived CDR1 and CDR2 are MNHEY and SVGAGI. J gave up 5 bases and V 11 bases, and 5 bases lay outside the gene matches. This CDR3 has 11 residues. CDR3 coding DNA: TGTGCCTGCAAGGGGGCGACTGAAGCTTTCTTT. Encoded protein: CACKGATEAFF.

This clonotype was seen only a few times. The chain recombines TRBV5-1 with TRBJ2-7, with 9 bases matching TRBD2. The CDR3 spans 15 residues. Unmatched junction bases numbered 9, after V lost 6 bases and J lost 2 bases. The V gene's germline CDR1 is SGHRS and CDR2 YFSETQ. The CDR3 coding sequence is TGCGCCAGCACCCCCCGGAGCGGGGGGACCTACGAGCAGTACTTC. This gives the protein CASTPRSGGTYEQYF. Drawing the rest from reference TRBV5-1 and TRBJ2-7, the complete variable domain is KAGVTQTPRYLIKTRGQQVTLSCSPISGHRSVSWYQQTPGQGLQFLFEYFSETQRNKGNFPGRFSGRQFSNSRSEMNVSTLELGDSALYLCASTPRSGGTYEQYFGPGTRLTVT.

Points on this clonotype: A read error may explain this, as a much larger clone is one base away. V and J are TRBV18 and TRBJ1-1; D is unresolved. This CDR3 contains 15 residues. The V and J ends lost 3 bases and 3 bases respectively, with 14 bases between them. Germline CDR1 KGHSH, CDR2 LQKENI. This CDR3 reads CASSPMEELDTEAFF. As DNA, the CDR3 is TGTGCCAGCTCACCGATGGAGGAATTGGACACTGAAGCTTTCTTT.

The chain couples TRBV7-9 to TRBJ2-7, with 12 bases fitting TRBD2. Germline V CDR1 and CDR2: SEHNR, FQNEAQ (reference sequence). The CDR3 sequence is 18 residues long. V shed 1 base, J shed 0 bases, and the junction held 7 bases outside the gene matches. The CDR3 bases are TGTGCCAGCAGCTTAGACCCTAGCGGGGGGGGGAGCTCCTACGAGCAGTACTTC. This sequence encodes CASSLDPSGGGSSYEQYF.

This clonotype was seen a handful of times. The chain employs TRBV7-2 and TRBJ2-1; 9 bases are shared with TRBD2. Germline V gene sequence: CDR1 SGHTA, CDR2 FQGNSA. Losses at the gene ends were 4 bases for V and 3 bases for J; bases not matched to a gene: 13. The CDR3 has 18 amino acids. The CDR3 loop is CASSSSGIGSSLYNEQFF. The CDR3 DNA is TGTGCCAGCAGCTCTAGCGGGATCGGGTCTTCCCTCTACAATGAGCAGTTCTTC.

This clonotype was picked up one time. A read error may be the cause here, since a much bigger clone is one base away. CDR3 protein: CAGTNLRGANEKLFF. In nucleotides, the CDR3 is TGTGCCGGTACCAACCTGAGGGGGGCTAATGAAAAACTGTTTTTT. This chain uses TRBV19 with TRBJ1-4; tentative D call: TRBD1 (6 bases). CDR1 and CDR2 from the germline V gene are LNHDA and SQIVND (reference sequence). The CDR3 has 15 amino acids. The V gene lost 11 bases and the J gene lost 3 bases, with 19 bases spanning the gap.

This clonotype was observed at least ten times. The rearrangement joins TRBV6-5 to TRBJ2-3; TRBD2 is a possible D gene (6 bases). Trimming took 4 bases from V and 2 from J, leaving 16 bases between them. The germline V gene encodes CDR1 MNHEY and CDR2 SVGAGI. This CDR3 comprises 16 residues. The CDR3 sequence is CASSSTGGRDTDTQYF. Written as DNA, the CDR3 is TGTGCCAGCAGTTCCACCGGGGGAAGGGACACAGATACGCAGTATTTT.

V is TRBV2 and J is TRBJ2-1; D is possibly TRBD2 (5 bases). The CDR3 sequence is 17 residues long. Germline-derived CDR1 and CDR2 are SNHLY and FYNNEI. V was shortened by 2 bases and J by 0 bases, with 14 bases between the two germline ends. The CDR3 coding sequence is TGTGCCAGCAGTGAAAGAAGAGGACTTGGCTCCTACAATGAGCAGTTCTTC. This sequence encodes CASSERRGLGSYNEQFF. The full variable domain, its missing parts supplied by reference TRBV2 and TRBJ2-1, is EPEVTQTPSHQVTQMGQEVILRCVPISNHLYFYWYRQILGQKVEFLVSFYNNEISEKSEIFDDQFSVERPDGSNFTLKIRSTKLEDSAMYFCASSERRGLGSYNEQFFGPGTRLTVL.

The chain employs TRBV5-6 and TRBJ1-1; the D is unclear. The length of the CDR3 is 15 residues. Germline CDR1 and CDR2: SGHDT and YYEEEE. V lost 4 bases and J lost 2, with 15 bases in between. The CDR3 sequence is CASSNTARFNTEAFF. DNA for the CDR3: TGTGCCAGCAGCAACACGGCCCGCTTTAACACTGAAGCTTTCTTT.

The chain recombines TRBV14 with TRBJ2-3; 10 nucleotides agree with TRBD2. The germline CDR1 and CDR2 sequences are SGHDN and FVKESK. CDR3 length equals 17 residues. Unmatched junction bases numbered 9, after V lost 0 bases and J lost 6 bases. CDR3 residues: CASSQDSVAGGRDTQYF. CDR3 DNA sequence: TGTGCCAGCAGCCAAGATTCGGTAGCGGGAGGCCGGGATACGCAGTATTTT. Together with reference TRBV14 and TRBJ2-3, the CDR3 gives the full variable domain: EAGVTQFPSHSVIEKGQTVTLRCDPISGHDNLYWYRRVMGKEIKFLLHFVKESKQDESGMPNNRFLAERTGGTYSTLKVQPAELEDSGVYFCASSQDSVAGGRDTQYFGPGTRLTVL.

This clonotype was picked up many times. The V and J genes are TRBV29-1 and TRBJ1-1, with D maybe TRBD1 (6 bases). Germline V lookup: CDR1 SQVTM, CDR2 ANQGSEA. The V end was cut by 1 base, the J end by 1 base, with 7 bases between. The CDR3 is 13 amino acids. CDR3 DNA: TGCAGCGTTGAAGGAGGGGGGAACACTGAAGCTTTCTTT. Its protein product is CSVEGGGNTEAFF.

This clonotype was counted between two and nine times. The chain is built from TRBV6-1 and TRBJ2-7; 7 nucleotides agree with TRBD1. The CDR3 extends over 14 amino acids. Per germline, CDR1 MNHNS and CDR2 SASEGT. Trimming cost V 2 bases and J 4 bases; bases outside gene matches: 5. CDR3 amino acids: CASSEMGTVYEQYF. The CDR3 bases are TGTGCCAGCAGTGAAATGGGGACAGTATACGAGCAGTACTTC.

The table lists this clonotype with many counts. The chain employs TRBV7-2 and TRBJ1-2; D unresolved. V lost 1 base, J lost 4 bases, and 10 bases lay in between. Germline CDR1 is SGHTA and CDR2 is FQGNSA. This CDR3 comprises 14 residues. The CDR3 DNA is TGTGCCAGCAGCTTAGATAGGGAGGTCTATGGCTACACCTTC. Translating it yields CASSLDREVYGYTF.

The sample holds many counts of this clonotype. The CDR3 is CASSPYLGLAGRSYNEQFF. The CDR3 region has the DNA TGTGCCAGCAGCCCCTACCTCGGACTAGCGGGAAGGTCCTACAATGAGCAGTTCTTC. J is TRBJ2-1 and V is TRBV7-2; 12 nucleotides line up with TRBD2. The trim removed 5 bases at V and 1 base at J, leaving 12 bases unmatched. Germline V gives CDR1 SGHTA, CDR2 FQGNSA. CDR3 length: 19 residues.

There are a few counts of this clonotype. V is TRBV2 and J is TRBJ1-4; 7 bases are a match to TRBD1. The CDR3 covers 15 residues. Germline V gene data show CDR1 as SNHLY and CDR2 as FYNNEI. The junction had 4 bases not matched to a gene; V was cut back by 2 bases and J by 4 bases. CDR3 sequence: CASSEQGGYNEKLFF. CDR3 nucleotide sequence: TGTGCCAGCAGTGAACAGGGGGGGTATAATGAAAAACTGTTTTTT. The full variable domain, completed using reference TRBV2 and TRBJ1-4, is EPEVTQTPSHQVTQMGQEVILRCVPISNHLYFYWYRQILGQKVEFLVSFYNNEISEKSEIFDDQFSVERPDGSNFTLKIRSTKLEDSAMYFCASSEQGGYNEKLFFGSGTQLSVL.

The table lists this clonotype with many counts. V is TRBV15 and J is TRBJ2-1; 7 bases map to TRBD2. The junction had 5 bases not matched to a gene; V was cut back by 3 bases and J by 0 bases. CDR3 length: 16 residues. CDR1 and CDR2 from the germline V gene are LNHNV and YYDKDF (reference sequence). The CDR3 loop is CATSRGDYPSYNEQFF. The CDR3 nucleotides read TGTGCCACCAGCAGGGGGGACTACCCCTCCTACAATGAGCAGTTCTTC.

In this sample, this clonotype turned up many times. V gene TRBV20-1 combines with J gene TRBJ2-1; tentatively, D is TRBD1 (8 bases). Germline loops: CDR1 DFQATT, CDR2 SNEGSKA (reference sequence). The CDR3 covers 17 residues. V lost 1 base and J 3 bases, leaving 19 bases between the germline ends. CDR3 residues: CSARGGQGGIYYNEQFF. As DNA, the CDR3 is TGCAGTGCTAGAGGTGGACAGGGAGGGATCTACTACAATGAGCAGTTCTTC.

This clonotype has a handful of counts. The V and J genes are TRBV6-5 and TRBJ1-1; 8 nucleotides line up with TRBD1. V lost 6 bases and J lost 6; bases outside the gene matches: 6. This CDR3 contains 13 residues. The germline CDR1 and CDR2 sequences are MNHEY and SVGAGI. The CDR3 is CASRAGQGAEAFF. CDR3 coding DNA: TGTGCCAGCAGAGCCGGACAGGGCGCTGAAGCTTTCTTT.

This clonotype was picked up many times. Here the CDR3 reads CASSLGEKQYF. The CDR3 DNA is TGTGCCAGCAGCTTAGGGGAGAAGCAGTACTTC. The chain carries TRBV11-2 and TRBJ2-7, with D possibly matching TRBD2 (5 bases). V was shortened by 1 base and J by 8 bases, with 6 bases between the two germline ends. The CDR3 length is 11 residues. From germline, CDR1 is SGHAT and CDR2 FQNNGV.